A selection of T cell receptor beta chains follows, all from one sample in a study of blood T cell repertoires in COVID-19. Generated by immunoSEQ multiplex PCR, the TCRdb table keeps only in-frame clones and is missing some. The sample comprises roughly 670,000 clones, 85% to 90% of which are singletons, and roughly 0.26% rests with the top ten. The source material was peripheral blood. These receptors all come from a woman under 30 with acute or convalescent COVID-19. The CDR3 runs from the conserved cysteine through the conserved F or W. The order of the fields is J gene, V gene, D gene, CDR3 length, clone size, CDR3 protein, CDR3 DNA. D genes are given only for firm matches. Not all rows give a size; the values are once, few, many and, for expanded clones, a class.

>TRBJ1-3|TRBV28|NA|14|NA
CASSGGRTINTIYF
TGTGCCAGCAGTGGGGGACGGACTATAAACACCATATATTTT
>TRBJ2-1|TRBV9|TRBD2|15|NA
CARSVAGAGGDEQFF
TGTGCCCGCAGCGTCGCGGGGGCGGGGGGGGATGAGCAGTTCTTC
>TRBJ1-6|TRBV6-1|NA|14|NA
CASSELGDNSPLHF
TGTGCCAGCAGTGAACTAGGGGATAATTCACCCCTCCACTTT
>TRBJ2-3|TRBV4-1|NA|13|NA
CASSHSSTDTQYF
TGCGCCAGCAGCCACTCTAGCACAGATACGCAGTATTTT
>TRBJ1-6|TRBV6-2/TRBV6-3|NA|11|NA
CASSVGTPLHF
TGTGCCAGCAGTGTCGGGACTCCCCTCCACTTT
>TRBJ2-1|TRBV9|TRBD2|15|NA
CASSVSGTIDNEQFF
TGTGCCAGCAGCGTATCCGGGACTATCGACAATGAGCAGTTCTTC
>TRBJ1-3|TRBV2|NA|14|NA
CAIRTVSSGNTIYF
TGTGCCATCAGGACAGTTTCCTCTGGAAACACCATATATTTT
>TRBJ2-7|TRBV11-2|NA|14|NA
CASSPHPGGYEQYF
TGTGCCAGCAGCCCTCATCCCGGGGGCTACGAGCAGTACTTC
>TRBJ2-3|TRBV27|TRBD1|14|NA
CASSLGPPGGTQYF
TGTGCCAGCAGTTTAGGCCCCCCAGGGGGTACGCAGTATTTT
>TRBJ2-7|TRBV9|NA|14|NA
CASSVQFATNEQYF
TGTGCCAGCAGCGTCCAGTTCGCCACGAACGAGCAGTACTTC
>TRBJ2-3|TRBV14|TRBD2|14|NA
CASSQRGGPDTQYF
TGTGCCAGCAGCCAGCGGGGGGGCCCAGATACGCAGTATTTT
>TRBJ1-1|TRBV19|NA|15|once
CASSGIWSGNTEAFF
TGTGCCAGTAGTGGAATTTGGAGTGGGAACACTGAAGCTTTCTTT
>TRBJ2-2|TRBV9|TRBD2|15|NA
CASSAARTSPGELFF
TGTGCCAGCAGCGCTGCTCGGACTAGCCCCGGGGAGCTGTTTTTT
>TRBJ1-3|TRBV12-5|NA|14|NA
CASGEGSYKNTIYF
TGTGCTAGTGGAGAGGGCTCTTACAAAAACACCATATATTTT
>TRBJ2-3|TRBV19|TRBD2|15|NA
CASLGLAGGTDTQYF
TGTGCCAGCTTGGGACTAGCGGGGGGAACAGATACGCAGTATTTT
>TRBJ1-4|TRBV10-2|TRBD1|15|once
CASSPGTGKGEKLFF
TGCGCCAGCAGTCCCGGGACAGGGAAGGGGGAAAAACTGTTTTTT
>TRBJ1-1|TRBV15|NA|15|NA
CATSSRTGGWTEAFF
TGTGCCACCAGCTCCCGGACGGGGGGCTGGACTGAAGCTTTCTTT
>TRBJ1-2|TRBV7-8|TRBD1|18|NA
CASSPTRDWTGDHYGYTF
TGTGCCAGCAGCCCGACTCGGGATTGGACAGGGGACCACTATGGCTACACCTTC
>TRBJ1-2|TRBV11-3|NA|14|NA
CASRRGGLNYGYTF
TGTGCCAGCAGAAGGGGGGGCTTAAACTATGGCTACACCTTC
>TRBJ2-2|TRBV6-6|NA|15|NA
CASSYSLQGDGELFF
TGTGCCAGCAGTTACTCATTGCAGGGTGACGGGGAGCTGTTTTTT
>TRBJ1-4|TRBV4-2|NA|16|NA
CASSYRQNATNEKLFF
TGTGCCAGCAGCTACCGACAGAATGCAACTAATGAAAAACTGTTTTTT
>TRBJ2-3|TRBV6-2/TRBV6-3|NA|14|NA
CASSYSETTDTQYF
TGTGCCAGCAGTTACAGCGAGACCACAGATACGCAGTATTTT
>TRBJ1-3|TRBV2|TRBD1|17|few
CASSEADRNLSGNTIYF
TGTGCCAGCAGTGAAGCGGACAGGAACCTCTCTGGAAACACCATATATTTT